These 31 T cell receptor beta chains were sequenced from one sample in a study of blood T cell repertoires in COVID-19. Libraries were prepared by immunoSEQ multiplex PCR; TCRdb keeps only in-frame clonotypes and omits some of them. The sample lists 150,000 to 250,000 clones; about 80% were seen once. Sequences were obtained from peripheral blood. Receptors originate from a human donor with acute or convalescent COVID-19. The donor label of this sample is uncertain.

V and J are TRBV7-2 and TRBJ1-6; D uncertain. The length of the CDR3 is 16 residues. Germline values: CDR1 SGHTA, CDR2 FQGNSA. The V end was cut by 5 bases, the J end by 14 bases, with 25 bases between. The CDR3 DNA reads TGTGCCAGCAGCGCAGACATAACCGGGAGCCTTAGGACCCTCCACTTT. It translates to CASSADITGSLRTLHF.

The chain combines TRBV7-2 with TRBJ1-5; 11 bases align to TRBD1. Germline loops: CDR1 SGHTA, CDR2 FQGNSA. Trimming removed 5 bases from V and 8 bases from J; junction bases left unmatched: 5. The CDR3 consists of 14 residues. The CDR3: CASSRGQGGEPQHF. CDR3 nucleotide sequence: TGTGCCAGCAGCCGGGGACAGGGGGGGGAGCCCCAGCATTTT.

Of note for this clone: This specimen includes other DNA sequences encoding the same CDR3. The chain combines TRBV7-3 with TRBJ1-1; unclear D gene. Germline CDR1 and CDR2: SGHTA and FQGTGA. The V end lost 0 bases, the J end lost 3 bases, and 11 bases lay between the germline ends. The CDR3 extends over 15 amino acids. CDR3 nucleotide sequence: TGTGCCAGCAGCTTAACAGGGAACGGGGACACTGAAGCTTTCTTT. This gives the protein CASSLTGNGDTEAFF.

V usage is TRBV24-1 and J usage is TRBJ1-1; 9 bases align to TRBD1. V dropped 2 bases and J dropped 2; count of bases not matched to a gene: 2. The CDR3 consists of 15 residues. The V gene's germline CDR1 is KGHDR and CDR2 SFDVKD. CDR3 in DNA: TGTGCCACCAGTGATTCCACAGGGGGCAACACTGAAGCTTTCTTT. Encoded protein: CATSDSTGGNTEAFF.

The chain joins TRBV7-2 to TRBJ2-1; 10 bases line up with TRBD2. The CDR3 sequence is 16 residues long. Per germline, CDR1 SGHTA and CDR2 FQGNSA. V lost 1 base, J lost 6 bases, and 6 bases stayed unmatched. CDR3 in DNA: TGTGCCAGCAGCTTAGAGGCTAGCGGGAGTTTCAATGAGCAGTTCTTC. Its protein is CASSLEASGSFNEQFF.

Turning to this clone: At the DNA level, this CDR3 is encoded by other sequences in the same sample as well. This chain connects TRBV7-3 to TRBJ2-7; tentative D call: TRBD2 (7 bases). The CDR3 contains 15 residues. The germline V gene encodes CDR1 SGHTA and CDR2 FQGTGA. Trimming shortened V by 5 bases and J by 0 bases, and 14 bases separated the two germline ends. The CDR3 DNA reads TGTGCCAGCAGCAGGGGCGGGGGCCCCTCCTACGAGCAGTACTTC. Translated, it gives CASSRGGGPSYEQYF.

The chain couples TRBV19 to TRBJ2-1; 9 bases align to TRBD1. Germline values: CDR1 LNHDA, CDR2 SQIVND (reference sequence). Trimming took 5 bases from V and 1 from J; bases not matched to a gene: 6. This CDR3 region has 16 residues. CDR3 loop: CASSSRDRVSYNEQFF. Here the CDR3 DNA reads TGTGCCAGTAGTTCCCGGGACAGGGTATCCTACAATGAGCAGTTCTTC.

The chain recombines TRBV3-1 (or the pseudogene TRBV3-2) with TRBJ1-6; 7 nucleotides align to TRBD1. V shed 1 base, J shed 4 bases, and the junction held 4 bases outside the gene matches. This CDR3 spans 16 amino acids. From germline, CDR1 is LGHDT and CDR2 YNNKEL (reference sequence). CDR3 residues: CASSQGDSYYNSPLHF. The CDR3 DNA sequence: TGTGCCAGCAGCCAAGGGGACAGCTATTATAATTCACCCCTCCACTTT.

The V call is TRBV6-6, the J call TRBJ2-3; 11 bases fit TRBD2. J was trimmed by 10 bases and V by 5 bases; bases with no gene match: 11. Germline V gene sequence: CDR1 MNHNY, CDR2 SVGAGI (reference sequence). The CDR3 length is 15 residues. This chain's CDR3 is CASSPLAGVAPAQYF. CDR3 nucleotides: TGTGCCAGCAGTCCACTAGCGGGAGTAGCGCCGGCGCAGTATTTT.

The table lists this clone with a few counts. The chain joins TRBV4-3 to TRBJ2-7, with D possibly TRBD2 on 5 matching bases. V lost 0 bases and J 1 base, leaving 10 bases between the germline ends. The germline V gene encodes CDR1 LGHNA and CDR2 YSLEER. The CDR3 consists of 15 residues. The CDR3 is CASSQERTGSYEQYF. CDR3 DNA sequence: TGCGCCAGCAGCCAAGAGAGGACTGGGTCCTACGAGCAGTACTTC.

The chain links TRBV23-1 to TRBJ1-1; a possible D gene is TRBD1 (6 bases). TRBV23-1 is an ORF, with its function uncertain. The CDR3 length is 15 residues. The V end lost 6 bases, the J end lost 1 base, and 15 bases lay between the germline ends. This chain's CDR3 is CASSPQDSQNTEAFF. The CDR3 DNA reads TGCGCCAGCAGCCCCCAGGACAGCCAGAACACTGAAGCTTTCTTT.

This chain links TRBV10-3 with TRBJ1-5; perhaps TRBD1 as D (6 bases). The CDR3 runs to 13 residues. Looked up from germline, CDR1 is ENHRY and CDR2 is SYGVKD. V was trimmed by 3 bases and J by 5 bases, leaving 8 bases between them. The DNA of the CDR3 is TGTGCCATCAGTGACAGGGGTGATCAGCCCCAGCATTTT. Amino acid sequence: CAISDRGDQPQHF.

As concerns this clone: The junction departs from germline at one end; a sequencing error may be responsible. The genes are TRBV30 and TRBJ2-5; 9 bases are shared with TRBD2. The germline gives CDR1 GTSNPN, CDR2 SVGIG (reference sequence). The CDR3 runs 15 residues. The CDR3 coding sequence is TGTGCCTGGAACGGCCCGACTAGCGGCCAAGAGATCCAGTACTTC. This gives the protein CAWNGPTSGQEIQYF.

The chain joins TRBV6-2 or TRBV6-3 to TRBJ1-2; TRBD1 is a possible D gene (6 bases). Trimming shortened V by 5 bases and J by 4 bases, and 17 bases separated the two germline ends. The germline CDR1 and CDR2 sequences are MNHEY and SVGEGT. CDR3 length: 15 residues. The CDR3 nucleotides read TGTGCCAGCAGTCGGGACACCTCGGCGGGCTATGGCTACACCTTC. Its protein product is CASSRDTSAGYGYTF.

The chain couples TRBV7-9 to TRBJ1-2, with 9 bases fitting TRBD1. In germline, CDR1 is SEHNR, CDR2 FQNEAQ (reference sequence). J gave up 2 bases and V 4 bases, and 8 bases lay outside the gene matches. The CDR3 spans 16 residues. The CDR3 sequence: CASSYDQGQGNYGYTF. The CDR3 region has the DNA TGTGCCAGCAGCTACGACCAGGGACAGGGAAACTATGGCTACACCTTC.

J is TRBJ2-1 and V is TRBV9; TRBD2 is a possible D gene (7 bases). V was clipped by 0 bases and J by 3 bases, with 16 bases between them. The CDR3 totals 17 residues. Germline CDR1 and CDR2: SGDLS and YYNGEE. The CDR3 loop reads CASSVAPGGGRYNEQFF. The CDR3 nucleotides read TGTGCCAGCAGCGTAGCCCCGGGGGGCGGGCGCTACAATGAGCAGTTCTTC.

The CDR3 protein is CASSESPRRETNQPQHF. DNA of the CDR3: TGTGCCAGCAGTGAATCCCCACGACGGGAGACTAATCAGCCCCAGCATTTT. The chain combines TRBV25-1 with TRBJ1-5; D unresolved. Germline CDR1 and CDR2: MGHDK and SYGVNS. Trimming took 1 base from V and 4 from J, leaving 17 bases between them. This CDR3 has 17 amino acids.

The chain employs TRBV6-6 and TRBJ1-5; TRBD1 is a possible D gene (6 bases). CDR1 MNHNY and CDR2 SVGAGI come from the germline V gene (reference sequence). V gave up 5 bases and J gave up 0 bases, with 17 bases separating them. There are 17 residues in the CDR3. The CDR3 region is CASSQDSGVGSNQPQHF. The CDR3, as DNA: TGTGCCAGCAGTCAGGACAGCGGGGTGGGTAGCAATCAGCCCCAGCATTTT.

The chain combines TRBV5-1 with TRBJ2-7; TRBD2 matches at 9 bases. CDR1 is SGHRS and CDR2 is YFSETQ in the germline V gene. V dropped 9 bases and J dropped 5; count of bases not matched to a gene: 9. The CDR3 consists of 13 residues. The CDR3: CATGSGSAHEQYF. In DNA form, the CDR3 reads TGCGCCACCGGTAGCGGGAGCGCCCACGAGCAGTACTTC.

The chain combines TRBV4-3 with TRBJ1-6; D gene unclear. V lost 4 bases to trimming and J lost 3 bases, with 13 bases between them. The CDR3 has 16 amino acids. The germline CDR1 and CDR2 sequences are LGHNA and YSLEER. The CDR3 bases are TGCGCCAGCAGCCGAGCTGGACTCATCTATAATTCACCCCTCCACTTT. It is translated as CASSRAGLIYNSPLHF.

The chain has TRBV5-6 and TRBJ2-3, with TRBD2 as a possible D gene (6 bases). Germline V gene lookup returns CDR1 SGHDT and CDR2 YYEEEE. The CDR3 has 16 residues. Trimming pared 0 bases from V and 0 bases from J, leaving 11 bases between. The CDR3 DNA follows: TGTGCCAGCAGCTTGGATGGGGGGTATAGCACAGATACGCAGTATTTT. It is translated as CASSLDGGYSTDTQYF.

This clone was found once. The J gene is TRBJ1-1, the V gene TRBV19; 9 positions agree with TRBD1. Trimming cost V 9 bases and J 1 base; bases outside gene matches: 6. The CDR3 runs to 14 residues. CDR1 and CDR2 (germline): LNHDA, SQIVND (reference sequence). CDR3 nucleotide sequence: TGTGCCAGCGAGTCGGACAGGGGGAACACTGAAGCTTTCTTT. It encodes CASESDRGNTEAFF.

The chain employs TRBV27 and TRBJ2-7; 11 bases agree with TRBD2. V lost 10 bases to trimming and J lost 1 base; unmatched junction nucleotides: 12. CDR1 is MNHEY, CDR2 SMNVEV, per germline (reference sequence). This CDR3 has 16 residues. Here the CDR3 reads CATTTRTSGSSYEQYF. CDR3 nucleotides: TGTGCCACCACAACCCGGACTAGCGGGTCTTCCTACGAGCAGTACTTC.

CDR3 sequence: CASLRTSTDTQYF. CDR3 DNA: TGTGCCAGCTTAAGGACTAGCACAGATACGCAGTATTTT. The gene calls are TRBV18 and TRBJ2-3, with D perhaps TRBD2 (5 bases). The CDR3 contains 13 residues. V lost 7 bases and J lost 0, with 8 bases in between. Per germline, CDR1 KGHSH and CDR2 LQKENI.

CDR3 DNA: TGTGCCAGTAGTCGGCGCGGCAGGGATAACTATGGCTACACCTTC. Its translation is CASSRRGRDNYGYTF. J is TRBJ1-2 and V is TRBV19, with D perhaps TRBD1 (5 bases). The germline V and J ends were trimmed by 5 bases and 1 base, with 14 bases remaining between them. Germline V CDR1 and CDR2: LNHDA, SQIVND (reference sequence). This CDR3 is 15 amino acids long.

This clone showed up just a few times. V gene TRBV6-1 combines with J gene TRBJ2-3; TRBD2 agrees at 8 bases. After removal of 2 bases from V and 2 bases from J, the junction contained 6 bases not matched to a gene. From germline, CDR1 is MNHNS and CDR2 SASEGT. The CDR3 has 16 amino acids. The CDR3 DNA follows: TGTGCCAGCAGTGAAAAGATAGCGGGATTCACAGATACGCAGTATTTT. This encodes CASSEKIAGFTDTQYF.

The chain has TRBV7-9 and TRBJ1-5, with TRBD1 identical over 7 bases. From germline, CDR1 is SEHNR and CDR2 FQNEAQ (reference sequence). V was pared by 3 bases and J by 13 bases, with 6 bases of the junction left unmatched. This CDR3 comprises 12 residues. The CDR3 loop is CASSFISGGQHF. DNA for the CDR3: TGTGCCAGCAGCTTTATCTCAGGGGGACAGCATTTT.

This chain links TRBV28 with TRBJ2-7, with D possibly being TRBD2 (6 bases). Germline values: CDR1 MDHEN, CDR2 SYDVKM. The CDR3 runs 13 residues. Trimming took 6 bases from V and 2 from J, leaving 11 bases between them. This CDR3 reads CASRRGGTYEQYF. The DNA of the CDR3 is TGTGCCAGCAGAAGGGGAGGCACCTACGAGCAGTACTTC.

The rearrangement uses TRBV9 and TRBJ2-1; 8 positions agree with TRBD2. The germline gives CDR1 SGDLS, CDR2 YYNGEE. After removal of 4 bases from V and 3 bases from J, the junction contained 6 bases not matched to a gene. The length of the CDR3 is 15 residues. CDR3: CASSLLAGVYNEQFF. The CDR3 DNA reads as TGTGCCAGCAGCCTTCTAGCGGGCGTCTACAATGAGCAGTTCTTC.

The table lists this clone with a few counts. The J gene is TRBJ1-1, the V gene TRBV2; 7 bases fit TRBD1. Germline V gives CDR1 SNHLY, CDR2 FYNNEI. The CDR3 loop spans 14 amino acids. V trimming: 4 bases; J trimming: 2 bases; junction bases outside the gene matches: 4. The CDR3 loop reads CASSGYRGNTEAFF. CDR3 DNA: TGTGCCAGCAGTGGATACAGGGGCAACACTGAAGCTTTCTTT.

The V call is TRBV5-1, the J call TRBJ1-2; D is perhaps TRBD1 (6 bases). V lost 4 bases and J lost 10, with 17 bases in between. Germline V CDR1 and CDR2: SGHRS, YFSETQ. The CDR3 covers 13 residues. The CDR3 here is CASSPEGGAVYTF. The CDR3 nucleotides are TGCGCCAGCAGCCCCGAGGGGGGGGCGGTCTACACCTTC.